The 30 T cell receptor beta chains in this list originate from one sample, sequenced in a study of circulating CD8 cells and anti-PD-1 response in melanoma. TCR libraries were prepared from roughly 15 ng of total RNA with the QIAseq Immune Repertoire TCR panel. TCRdb re-derived calls from the reads in MiXCR, one entry per CDR3 protein. The data show 2,000 to 2,500 distinct CDR3 sequences, 7.8% seen once. Live CD3+CD8+TCRalphabeta+ cells were sorted into four subsets by PD-1 and/or TIGIT. Sequences were derived from CD8+ T cells from PBMCs, sampled at baseline or after one month of anti-PD-1 therapy (not recorded which). These receptors were collected from a human donor with melanoma.

As for this clonotype: This could be a read error, since a much larger clone is one nucleotide away. This likely comes from a read error, as the CDR3 has no conserved phenylalanine or tryptophan at its end. The chain has TRBV25-1 and TRBJ1-2; D ambiguous. V lost 3 bases, J lost 4 bases, and 3 bases lay in between. CDR1 is MGHDK, CDR2 SYGVNS, per germline. This CDR3 spans 11 amino acids. In DNA, the CDR3 is TGTGCCAGCAGTGACGGCTATGGCTACACCCTC. Protein: CASSDGYGYTL.

Relative to its sample, this clonotype is medium-sized. V usage is TRBV25-1 and J usage is TRBJ2-2; D unclear. Trimming left V 3 bases short and J 7 bases short, with 0 bases between. The V gene's germline CDR1 is MGHDK and CDR2 SYGVNS. This CDR3 region has 10 residues. The CDR3 reads CASSDGELFF. DNA for the CDR3: TGTGCCAGCAGTGACGGGGAGCTGTTTTTT. Using reference TRBV25-1 and TRBJ2-2 for the parts outside the CDR3, the full variable domain is EADIYQTPRYLVIGTGKKITLECSQTMGHDKMYWYQQDPGMELHLIHYSYGVNSTEKGDLSSESTVSRIRTEHFPLTLESARPSHTSQYLCASSDGELFFGEGSRLTVL.

In its sample, this clonotype ranks as medium-sized (0.01 to 0.1%). The chain couples TRBV29-1 to TRBJ2-6; D is ambiguous. Germline values: CDR1 SQVTM, CDR2 ANQGSEA. The CDR3 loop spans 15 amino acids. The V and J ends lost 7 bases and 2 bases respectively, with 15 bases between them. CDR3 nucleotide sequence: TGCAGCGCTATTAGTGGCGGAGCTGGGGCCAACGTCCTGACTTTC. Amino acid sequence: CSAISGGAGANVLTF.

By share, this clonotype counts as medium-sized. This sequence joins TRBV20-1 and TRBJ2-7; D may correspond to TRBD1 or TRBD2 (6 bases each). Per germline, CDR1 DFQATT and CDR2 SNEGSKA (reference sequence). V was pared by 6 bases and J by 4 bases, with 22 bases between. This CDR3 has 15 residues. DNA for the CDR3: TGCAGTGCCCAGACGGGGGTCGGAGGGGGATACGAGCAGTACTTC. Translated, it gives CSAQTGVGGGYEQYF.

This clonotype is judged medium-sized. This CDR3 reads CSARTASGRAPYEQYF. In nucleotides, the CDR3 is TGCAGTGCTAGAACGGCTAGCGGGAGGGCCCCCTACGAGCAGTACTTC. This chain uses TRBV20-1 with TRBJ2-7, with 12 bases identical to TRBD2. V shed 2 bases and J 2 bases; nucleotides not matched to a gene: 7. Germline CDR1 is DFQATT and CDR2 is SNEGSKA (reference sequence). This CDR3 has 16 amino acids.

In its sample, this clonotype is medium-sized. The chain links TRBV29-1 to TRBJ2-7; 7 bases align to TRBD2. J was trimmed by 2 bases and V by 4 bases; bases with no gene match: 8. The length of the CDR3 is 14 residues. Germline CDR1 SQVTM, CDR2 ANQGSEA. The CDR3 DNA is TGCAGCGTTGTTGGGAGGGAGAGTACCTACGAGCAGTACTTC. It specifies CSVVGRESTYEQYF.

Regarding this clonotype: A single base separates this from a much larger clone, so it may be a read error. The chain combines TRBV2 with TRBJ1-1; TRBD1 agrees at 7 bases. The ends lost 6 bases at V and 4 bases at J; junction bases unmatched: 11. CDR1 is SNHLY, CDR2 FYNNEI, per germline. The CDR3 is made up of 15 amino acids. In nucleotides, the CDR3 is TGTGCCAGCAGGGGAATCACAGGGGCGAGCACTGAAGCTTTCTTT. This gives the protein CASRGITGASTEAFF.

This clonotype is medium-sized. The chain joins TRBV28 to TRBJ2-1; D unresolved. The germline V gene encodes CDR1 MDHEN and CDR2 SYDVKM. The CDR3 is made up of 14 amino acids. Trimming left V 1 base short and J 5 bases short, with 9 bases between. CDR3 sequence (DNA): TGTGCCAGCAGTTTATTAGGCAAAAACAATGAGCAGTTCTTC. Translating gives CASSLLGKNNEQFF.

This clonotype is labeled large. This chain joins TRBV24-1 and TRBJ2-1; 12 nucleotides match TRBD2. Per germline, CDR1 KGHDR and CDR2 SFDVKD. CDR3 length: 18 amino acids. The J segment lost 2 bases and the V segment lost 11 bases, leaving 15 bases of the junction unmatched. The CDR3 region is CAIASPSGRAGTYNEQFF. CDR3 in DNA: TGTGCCATCGCCTCGCCTAGCGGGAGGGCTGGGACCTACAATGAGCAGTTCTTC.

This clonotype is medium-sized. The chain carries TRBV27 and TRBJ1-2; 10 positions agree with TRBD1. With 5 bases clipped from V and 4 bases from J, the junction kept 7 bases outside the gene matches. The CDR3 totals 15 residues. Germline values: CDR1 MNHEY, CDR2 SMNVEV (reference sequence). The CDR3 region has the DNA TGTGCCAGCAGTCCGGGACAGGGGTTGGTCTATGGCTACACCTTC. The encoded protein is CASSPGQGLVYGYTF.

This clonotype is labeled as large (0.1 to 1%). J is TRBJ2-4 and V is TRBV6-6; no clear D gene. The V end was cut by 2 bases, the J end by 5 bases, with 7 bases between. Germline V lookup: CDR1 MNHNY, CDR2 SVGAGI (reference sequence). The CDR3 consists of 13 residues. CDR3 nucleotide sequence: TGTGCCAGCAGTTACCCTGGGGAAAACATTCAGTACTTC. Its protein is CASSYPGENIQYF.

The chain joins TRBV19 to TRBJ2-2; the D gene is possibly TRBD2 (6 bases). CDR1 and CDR2 from the germline V gene are LNHDA and SQIVND (reference sequence). Trimming removed 8 bases from V and 0 bases from J, with 13 bases in between. This CDR3 is built from 15 residues. The CDR3 nucleotides read TGTGCCAGTTACATCGGCGGGACGAACACCGGGGAGCTGTTTTTT. The encoded protein is CASYIGGTNTGELFF.

This clonotype qualifies as medium-sized. The chain carries TRBV7-3 and TRBJ2-7, with 9 bases identical to TRBD1. The CDR3 length is 15 residues. Germline V gives CDR1 SGHTA, CDR2 FQGTGA. Trimming at V came to 3 bases and at J to 4 bases, leaving 7 bases not matched to a gene. The CDR3, as DNA: TGTGCCAGCAGCTTCGGGACAGGGCAGAGGTACGAGCAGTACTTC. Its protein product is CASSFGTGQRYEQYF. Complete variable domain (other parts from reference TRBV7-3 and TRBJ2-7): GAGVSQTPSNKVTEKGKYVELRCDPISGHTALYWYRQSLGQGPEFLIYFQGTGAADDSGLPNDRFFAVRPEGSVSTLKIQRTERGDSAVYLCASSFGTGQRYEQYFGPGTRLTVT.

By sample fraction, this clonotype is medium-sized (0.01 to 0.1%). The chain has TRBV28 and TRBJ2-1; D is undetermined. V was pared by 10 bases and J by 5 bases, with 0 bases between. CDR1 is MDHEN and CDR2 is SYDVKM in the germline V gene. The CDR3 is 8 amino acids. CDR3 nucleotide sequence: TGTGCCAACAATGAGCAGTTCTTC. This codes for CANNEQFF.

This clonotype is medium-sized within its sample. This chain connects TRBV9 to TRBJ2-1; 9 bases align to TRBD1. The CDR3 spans 14 residues. V shed 0 bases, J shed 8 bases, and the junction held 3 bases outside the gene matches. Germline CDR1 and CDR2: SGDLS and YYNGEE. The CDR3 protein is CASSVGQGVDEQFF. As DNA, the CDR3 is TGTGCCAGCAGCGTAGGACAGGGGGTAGATGAGCAGTTCTTC.

This clonotype counts as medium-sized (0.01 to 0.1%). The J gene is TRBJ2-3, the V gene TRBV2; unclear D gene. Germline CDR1 and CDR2: SNHLY and FYNNEI. Trimming cost V 6 bases and J 2 bases, with 15 bases left between them. CDR3 length equals 15 residues. The CDR3 sequence: CASRNLRFPTDTQYF. CDR3 nucleotide sequence: TGTGCCAGCAGAAATCTCCGTTTCCCCACAGATACGCAGTATTTT.

Within the sample, this clonotype is medium-sized. The chain employs TRBV27 and TRBJ1-2; D perhaps matches TRBD1 (5 bases). V dropped 5 bases and J dropped 1 base, with 14 bases sitting between them. In germline, CDR1 is MNHEY, CDR2 SMNVEV (reference sequence). CDR3 length: 15 residues. The CDR3: CASSPIGGYNYGYTF. The CDR3 DNA follows: TGTGCCAGCAGTCCTATCGGGGGATATAACTATGGCTACACCTTC.

This clonotype ranks as medium-sized. The chain employs TRBV19 and TRBJ2-1, with a tentative D call TRBD2 (6 bases). In germline, CDR1 is LNHDA, CDR2 SQIVND (reference sequence). The germline V and J ends were trimmed by 4 bases and 8 bases, with 12 bases remaining between them. The CDR3 length is 13 residues. The CDR3 region is CASSTRDSDEQFF. The CDR3, as DNA: TGTGCCAGTAGTACCAGGGACTCGGATGAGCAGTTCTTC.

Sample share makes this clonotype medium-sized. The J gene is TRBJ2-1, the V gene TRBV7-3; TRBD2 aligns across 11 bases. Germline values: CDR1 SGHTA, CDR2 FQGTGA. The CDR3 has 15 residues. J was trimmed by 6 bases and V by 5 bases; bases with no gene match: 6. CDR3 sequence reads: CASSTGTSGLNEQFF. The DNA of the CDR3 is TGTGCCAGCAGCACCGGGACTAGCGGTCTCAATGAGCAGTTCTTC. The full variable domain, in which reference TRBV7-3 and TRBJ2-1 provide the parts outside the CDR3, is GAGVSQTPSNKVTEKGKYVELRCDPISGHTALYWYRQSLGQGPEFLIYFQGTGAADDSGLPNDRFFAVRPEGSVSTLKIQRTERGDSAVYLCASSTGTSGLNEQFFGPGTRLTVL.

By proportion, this clonotype is medium-sized. The CDR3: CASSISFPGQFVSYEQYF. Here the CDR3 DNA reads TGTGCCAGTAGTATATCCTTCCCCGGACAGTTCGTTTCCTACGAGCAGTACTTC. The rearrangement uses TRBV19 and TRBJ2-7, with D tentatively TRBD1 (6 bases). Trimming left V 2 bases short and J 1 base short, with 21 bases between. Germline V gene sequence: CDR1 LNHDA, CDR2 SQIVND (reference sequence). The CDR3 spans 18 residues.

By share, this clonotype ranks as medium-sized. V is TRBV9 and J is TRBJ1-5, with a weak D call TRBD1 (6 bases). This CDR3 region has 19 residues. V was clipped by 0 bases and J by 0 bases, with 19 bases between them. Germline V lookup: CDR1 SGDLS, CDR2 YYNGEE. CDR3 nucleotide sequence: TGTGCCAGCAGCGTAGTCCGGGGGGCCGGGTTAGTTAGCAATCAGCCCCAGCATTTT. Translating gives CASSVVRGAGLVSNQPQHF.

This clonotype is medium-sized. The V call is TRBV19, the J call TRBJ2-4; D is possibly TRBD1 or TRBD2 (5 bases each). V lost 4 bases to trimming and J lost 8 bases, with 15 bases between them. CDR1 is LNHDA, CDR2 SQIVND, per germline (reference sequence). This CDR3 spans 14 amino acids. The DNA for the CDR3 is TGTGCCAGTAGTACCCCCAACCTGGGGGACATTCAGTACTTC. Translating it yields CASSTPNLGDIQYF.

By its share, this clonotype is medium-sized (0.01 to 0.1%). The rearrangement joins TRBV29-1 to TRBJ2-1, with D uncertain. The CDR3 extends over 11 amino acids. Looked up from germline, CDR1 is SQVTM and CDR2 is ANQGSEA. V lost 3 bases and J lost 7, with 7 bases in between. The CDR3 here is CSVDRVNEQFF. In DNA form, the CDR3 reads TGCAGCGTTGACAGAGTAAATGAGCAGTTCTTC.

This clonotype rates as medium-sized. This rearrangement joins TRBV24-1 to TRBJ2-2; maybe TRBD1 (6 bases). The germline V gene encodes CDR1 KGHDR and CDR2 SFDVKD. The CDR3 sequence is 16 residues long. With 4 bases removed from V and 3 bases from J, the gap between germline ends came to 14 bases. The DNA of the CDR3 is TGTGCCACCAGTGACCCCGGACAGAAATACACCGGGGAGCTGTTTTTT. Amino acids: CATSDPGQKYTGELFF.

This clonotype qualifies as medium-sized. The CDR3, as DNA: TGCAGCGCTGGCCGTGTGGGGGGCCTTAACTATGGCTACACCTTC. Translating gives CSAGRVGGLNYGYTF. V usage is TRBV29-1 and J usage is TRBJ1-2; TRBD1 might be the D (6 bases). The CDR3 has 15 amino acids. Germline lookup yields CDR1 SQVTM and CDR2 ANQGSEA. The V and J ends lost 7 bases and 1 base respectively, with 19 bases between them. The variable domain in full, completed from reference TRBV29-1 and TRBJ1-2, reads SAVISQKPSRDICQRGTSLTIQCQVDSQVTMMFWYRQQPGQSLTLIATANQGSEATYESGFVIDKFPISRPNLTFSTLTVSNMSPEDSSIYLCSAGRVGGLNYGYTFGSGTRLTVV.

In its sample, this clonotype is medium-sized (0.01 to 0.1%). The CDR3 bases are TGTGCCAGCAGTTCTGCCTACGAGCAGTACTTC. It translates to CASSSAYEQYF. The chain links TRBV27 to TRBJ2-7; D not resolved. The CDR3 is 11 residues long. Germline values: CDR1 MNHEY, CDR2 SMNVEV (reference sequence). V lost 4 bases to trimming and J lost 2 bases, with 3 bases between them.

A note on this clonotype: This clone may be a read error of a much larger clone one base away. The chain combines TRBV5-5 with TRBJ2-7; 8 bases are a match to TRBD1. This CDR3 has 15 residues. CDR1 is SGHKS and CDR2 is YYEKEE in the germline V gene (reference sequence). The CDR3 is CAGSRATGVGYEQYF. The CDR3 DNA sequence: TGTGCCGGCAGCCGTGCGACAGGGGTAGGCTACGAGCAGTACTTC.

Sample share makes this clonotype medium-sized. The chain uses TRBV7-2 and TRBJ2-7, with 8 bases fitting TRBD1. This CDR3 is built from 15 residues. Trimming took 6 bases from V and 4 from J; bases not matched to a gene: 11. In germline, CDR1 is SGHTA, CDR2 FQGNSA. DNA of the CDR3: TGTGCCAGCAGAATCCGGGACAGGATGCTTTACGAGCAGTACTTC. Amino acids: CASRIRDRMLYEQYF.

This clonotype is labeled medium-sized. The chain recombines TRBV28 with TRBJ2-5; unclear D gene. Trimming pared 3 bases from V and 1 base from J, leaving 12 bases between. This CDR3 has 15 residues. CDR1 MDHEN and CDR2 SYDVKM come from the germline V gene. DNA for the CDR3: TGTGCCAGCAGTTTTTCCCCGGGCCCCCAAGAGACCCAGTACTTC. Residues: CASSFSPGPQETQYF. The full variable domain, rest sourced from reference TRBV28 and TRBJ2-5, is DVKVTQSSRYLVKRTGEKVFLECVQDMDHENMFWYRQDPGLGLRLIYFSYDVKMKEKGDIPEGYSVSREKKERFSLILESASTNQTSMYLCASSFSPGPQETQYFGPGTRLLVL.

The chain combines TRBV3-1 with TRBJ2-7; 9 bases are a match to TRBD2. CDR3 length: 15 amino acids. Germline V gene lookup returns CDR1 LGHDT and CDR2 YNNKEL (reference sequence). With 5 bases clipped from V and 1 base from J, the junction kept 6 bases outside the gene matches. The DNA of the CDR3 is TGTGCCAGCAGCGAAGGGACTAGCTTGTCCTACGAGCAGTACTTC. Residues: CASSEGTSLSYEQYF.